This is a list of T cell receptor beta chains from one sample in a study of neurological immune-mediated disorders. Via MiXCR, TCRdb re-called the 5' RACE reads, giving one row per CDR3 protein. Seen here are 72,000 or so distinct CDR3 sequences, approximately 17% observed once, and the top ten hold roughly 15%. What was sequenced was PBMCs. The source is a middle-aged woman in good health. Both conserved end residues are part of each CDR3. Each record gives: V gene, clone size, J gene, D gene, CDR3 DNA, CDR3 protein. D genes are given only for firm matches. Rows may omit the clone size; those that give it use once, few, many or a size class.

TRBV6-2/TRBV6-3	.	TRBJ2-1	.	TGTGTCAGCACGACGACTCAACAATACAATGATCAGTTCTTC	CVSTTTQQYNDQFF
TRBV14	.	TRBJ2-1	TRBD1	TGTGCCAGCAGCTACGGGACAGGATTTTATGAGCAGTTCTTC	CASSYGTGFYEQFF
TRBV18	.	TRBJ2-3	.	TGTACCAGCTCACGAAGCACACCGCGGGATACGCAGTATTTT	CTSSRSTPRDTQYF
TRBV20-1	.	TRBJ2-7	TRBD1	TGCAGTGCTAACCCCCGACAGGGGGCCCCCTACGAGCAGTACTTC	CSANPRQGAPYEQYF
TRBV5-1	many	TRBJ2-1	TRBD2	TGCGCCAGCAGCCCACGGGCGGGGGGGCCTCGTGGCGAGCAGTTCTTC	CASSPRAGGPRGEQFF
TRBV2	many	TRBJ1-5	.	TGTGCCAGCAGTGAAGGGACAGAAACGCAGCCCCAGCATTTT	CASSEGTETQPQHF
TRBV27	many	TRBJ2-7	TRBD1	TGTGCCAGCAGCGTTAGCAGGGGGCCCTACGAGCAGTACTTC	CASSVSRGPYEQYF
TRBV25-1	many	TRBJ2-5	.	TGTGCCAGCAGTGAATTAGGGCAGCGAGAGACCCAGTACTTC	CASSELGQRETQYF
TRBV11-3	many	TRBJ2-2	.	TGTGCCAGCAGCCCGACATGGACCGGGGAGCTGTTTTTT	CASSPTWTGELFF
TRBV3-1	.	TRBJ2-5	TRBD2	TGTGCCAGCAGCACCCCGGGACTCCAAGCGGGGGAGACCCAGTACTTC	CASSTPGLQAGETQYF
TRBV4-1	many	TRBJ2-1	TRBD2	TGCGCCAGCAGCCAAGGGGAGGGAATATCCAATGAGCAGTTCTTC	CASSQGEGISNEQFF
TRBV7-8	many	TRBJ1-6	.	TGTGCCAGCAGCTTAGGGACGGGGGAGAATTCACCCCTCCACTTT	CASSLGTGENSPLHF
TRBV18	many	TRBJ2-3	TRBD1	TGTGCCAGCTCACCACCGATCAGGGGGCTAAAAACAGATACGCAGTATTTT	CASSPPIRGLKTDTQYF
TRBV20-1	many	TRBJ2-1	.	TGCAGTGCTAGTGTGGGCGGCGAACTCGGGGTTGGGCAGTTCTTC	CSASVGGELGVGQFF
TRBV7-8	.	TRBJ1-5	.	TGTGCTAGCGGCCCCAGGGGTTCCCAGCCCCAGCATTTT	CASGPRGSQPQHF
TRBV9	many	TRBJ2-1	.	TGTGCCAGCAGCGTAGACTGGAACAATGAGCAGTTCTTC	CASSVDWNNEQFF
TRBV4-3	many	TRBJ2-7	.	TGCGCCAGCAGCCAACTGGCAGGGGTCTACGAGCAGTACTTC	CASSQLAGVYEQYF
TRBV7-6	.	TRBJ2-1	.	TGTGCCAGCAGCTTAGCGGCGGGAAAGGGCAGTAATGAGCAGTTCTTC	CASSLAAGKGSNEQFF
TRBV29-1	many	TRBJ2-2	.	TGCAGCGCCCAACTACTAAACACCGGGGAGCTGTTTTTT	CSAQLLNTGELFF
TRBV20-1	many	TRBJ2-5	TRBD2	TGCAGTGCTAGTAGGACTAGCCAAGAGACCCAGTACTTC	CSASRTSQETQYF
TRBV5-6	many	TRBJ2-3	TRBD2	TGTGCCAGCAGCCTAATTAGCGGGGGGCGCACAGATACGCAGTATTTT	CASSLISGGRTDTQYF
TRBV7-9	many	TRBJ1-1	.	TGTGCCAGCAGGCCTCCGGGACGGGGCAACACTGAAGCTTTCTTT	CASRPPGRGNTEAFF
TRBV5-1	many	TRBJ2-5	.	TGCGCCAGCAGCTTGTGGAGCGGAGAGACCCAGTACTTC	CASSLWSGETQYF
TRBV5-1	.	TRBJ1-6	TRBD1	TGCGCCAGCAAAATGAACAGGGGGGGATCACCCCTCCACTTT	CASKMNRGGSPLHF
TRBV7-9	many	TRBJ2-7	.	TGTGCCAGCATCCCCGGGGGAAGCTACGAGCAGTACTTC	CASIPGGSYEQYF
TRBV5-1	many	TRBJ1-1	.	TGCGCCAGCAGCTTGTTGGCGAACACTGAAGCTTTCTTT	CASSLLANTEAFF
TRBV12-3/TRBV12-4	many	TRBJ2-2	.	TGTGCAACCTCGGGCGGGAACACCGGGGAGCTGTTTTTT	CATSGGNTGELFF
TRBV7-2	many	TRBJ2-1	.	TGTGCCAGCAGCTTACCTGGTAGCGGCTTTCAGTTCTTC	CASSLPGSGFQFF
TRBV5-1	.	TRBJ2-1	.	TGCGCCAGCAGCGGCTCCGGGACACCCGCCTACAATGAGCAGTTCTTC	CASSGSGTPAYNEQFF
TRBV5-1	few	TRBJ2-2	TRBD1	TGCGCCAGCACCGGGGACAGCTACACCGGGGAGCTGTTTTTT	CASTGDSYTGELFF
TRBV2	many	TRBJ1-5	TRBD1	TGTGCCAGCAGGGGCCAGGGGGGTCAGCCCCAGCATTTT	CASRGQGGQPQHF
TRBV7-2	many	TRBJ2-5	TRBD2	TGTGCCAGCCGCCTGGCGGGGGGGCCCCGGACCCAGTACTTC	CASRLAGGPRTQYF
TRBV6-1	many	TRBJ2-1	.	TGTGCCAGCAGTGTCTTGGGGCAGGCTCAGGCCAATGAGCAGTTCTTC	CASSVLGQAQANEQFF
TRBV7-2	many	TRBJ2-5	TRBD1	TGTGCCAGCAGCTTACTTGGAACAGGGGGAGAGACCCAGTACTTC	CASSLLGTGGETQYF
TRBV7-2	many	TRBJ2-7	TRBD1	TGTGCCAGCAGCCGGAGCAAGACCGGGACAGGGGCCCCCGAGCAGTACTTC	CASSRSKTGTGAPEQYF
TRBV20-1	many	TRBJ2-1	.	TGCAGTGCTAGAGATTACGACAATGAGCAGTTCTTC	CSARDYDNEQFF
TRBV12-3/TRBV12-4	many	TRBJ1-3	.	TGTGCCAGCAATTTCGACACCCGCTCTGGAAACACCATATATTTT	CASNFDTRSGNTIYF
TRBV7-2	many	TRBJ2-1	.	TGTGCCAGCAGCCCGACTTACAATGAGCAGTTCTTC	CASSPTYNEQFF
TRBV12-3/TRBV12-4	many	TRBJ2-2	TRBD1	TGTGCCAGCAATGAGGACAGGGGAATCACCGGGGAGCTGTTTTTT	CASNEDRGITGELFF
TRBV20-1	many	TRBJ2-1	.	TGCAGTGCTCTAGGGAACAATGAGCAGTTCTTC	CSALGNNEQFF
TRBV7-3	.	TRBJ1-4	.	TGTGCCAGCAGCTTGACCCGGGTCCGCGACGGTGAAAAACTGTTTTTT	CASSLTRVRDGEKLFF
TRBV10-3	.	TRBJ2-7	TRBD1	TGTGCCATCAGGTTCGACAGGGGCGGCTACGAGCAGTACTTC	CAIRFDRGGYEQYF
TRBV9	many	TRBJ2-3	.	TGTGCCAGCAGCGTAAGAGATAGGGATACGCAGTATTTT	CASSVRDRDTQYF
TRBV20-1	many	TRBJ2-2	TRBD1	TGCAGTGCTACTCAGGGGGCGCACGGGGAGCTGTTTTTT	CSATQGAHGELFF
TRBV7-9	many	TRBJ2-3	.	TGTGCCAGCAACCCCCTAGGCACGGGGGCGCCCACAGATACGCAGTATTTT	CASNPLGTGAPTDTQYF
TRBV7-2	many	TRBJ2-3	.	TGTGCCAGCAGCTTCGACTGGGCGCGTGCAGATACGCAGTATTTT	CASSFDWARADTQYF
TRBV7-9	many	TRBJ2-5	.	TGTGCCAGCAGCTCCCGGGACCTCCAAGAGACCCAGTACTTC	CASSSRDLQETQYF
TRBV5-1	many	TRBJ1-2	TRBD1	TGCGCCAGCAGAACGGGACAGAACTATGGCTACACCTTC	CASRTGQNYGYTF
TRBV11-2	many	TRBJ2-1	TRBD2	TGTGCCAGCAGCTTAGATAGCACTAGCGGGGGGGCTTGGGAGCAGTTCTTC	CASSLDSTSGGAWEQFF
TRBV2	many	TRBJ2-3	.	TGTGCCAGCAGTGACGGCGGGCGGGGGCTACGCACAGATACGCAGTATTTT	CASSDGGRGLRTDTQYF
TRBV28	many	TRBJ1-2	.	TGTGCCAGCATCCAAACCGGGGCGGGAGGCTACACCTTC	CASIQTGAGGYTF